The present T cell receptor (beta chain) was sequenced within a study of shared clonotypes between healthy human individuals. Cells designated naive CD8 were CD45RO-negative and were positively selected for CCR7, with terminally differentiated effector memory CD45RA+ cells excluded. CDR1 LGHNA and CDR2 YNFKEQ come from the germline V gene. This CDR3 is built from 15 residues. V shed 4 bases and J 4 bases; nucleotides not matched to a gene: 4. Here immunoSEQ multiplex PCR was the method, and the copy in TCRdb shows in-frame clones only, minus some. The table shows more than 2 million clones, with about 95% occurring only once. Comments on this clone: Its specificity is unknown.

Study findings and constraints: Non-shared clonotypes showed lower generation probabilities than clonotypes common to all four donors.

This TCR came from a man younger than 35 in good health. Sequenced material: naive CD8+ T cells sorted from blood. This sequence joins TRBV4-2 and TRBJ2-1; 10 bases align to TRBD1. CDR3 residues: CASSPGTGVYNEQFF. Here the CDR3 DNA reads TGTGCCAGCAGCCCCGGGACAGGGGTATACAATGAGCAGTTCTTC.